Listed below are T cell receptor beta chains from one sample, sequenced in a study of immune evolution from preneoplasia to lung adenocarcinoma. Data came from immunoSEQ multiplex PCR; TCRdb stores just in-frame clones and leaves some out. This sample yields roughly 1,500 clones, of which around 80% are seen a single time; 10% belongs to the top ten. Sequencing was carried out using FFPE atypical adenomatous hyperplasia tissue from the lung. The receptors here all came from a person aged 70 to 85 with lung adenocarcinoma. CDR3s include the opening cysteine and the closing phenylalanine or tryptophan. The order of the fields is clone size, D gene, J gene, CDR3 length, V gene, CDR3 DNA, CDR3 protein. D genes are given only for firm matches. Only part of the rows carry a size: once, few, many, or a class if the clone is expanded.

>-|TRBD1|TRBJ2-5|14|TRBV11-2
TGTGCCAGCAGTGATGGACAGGGGAGGGAGACCCAGTACTTC
CASSDGQGRETQYF
>few|TRBD1|TRBJ2-5|17|TRBV5-1
TGCGCCAGCAGTTTAGGACCGGGACAGGGGGGGCGAGAGACCCAGTACTTC
CASSLGPGQGGRETQYF
>-|-|TRBJ1-2|12|TRBV2
TGTGCCAGCAGTTCCGGGACCTATGGCTACACCTTC
CASSSGTYGYTF
>once|TRBD2|TRBJ2-1|16|TRBV7-9
TGTGCCAGCAGCTTTAAGACTAGCGGGAGAGTAAATGAGCAGTTCTTC
CASSFKTSGRVNEQFF
>-|-|TRBJ2-5|14|TRBV11-3
TGTGCCAGCATGGAGGGGGGAGCTTTGGAGACCCAGTACTTC
CASMEGGALETQYF
>once|-|TRBJ2-7|16|TRBV15
TGTGCCACCAGCATAAGGTGGGGAGGCAGTTCCTACGAGCAGTACTTC
CATSIRWGGSSYEQYF
>-|-|TRBJ2-2|15|TRBV9
TGTGCCAGCAGCGTAGAGGGCCTTACCACCGGGGAGCTGTTTTTT
CASSVEGLTTGELFF
>few|-|TRBJ2-2|14|TRBV7-3
TGTGCCAGCACCTCTACCATGGACCCCGGGGAGCTGTTTTTT
CASTSTMDPGELFF
>-|-|TRBJ2-1|15|TRBV9
TGTGCCAGCAGCCTCGAGCCGCTCGGGTACAATGAGCAGTTCTTC
CASSLEPLGYNEQFF
>-|-|TRBJ1-2|13|TRBV21-1
TGTGCCAGCAGCAAAGGGAGATCCTATGGCTACACCTTC
CASSKGRSYGYTF
>-|-|TRBJ1-6|13|TRBV5-4
TGTGCCAGCAGCTTGGACAGTAATTCACCCCTCCACTTT
CASSLDSNSPLHF
>-|TRBD2|TRBJ2-1|13|TRBV7-9
TGTGCCAGCAGCTTGGCGGGAGACAATGAGCAGTTCTTC
CASSLAGDNEQFF
>-|TRBD1|TRBJ2-5|15|TRBV7-3
TGTGCCAGCAGCTCCACCGGGACAGGGGTCGAGACCCAGTACTTC
CASSSTGTGVETQYF
>-|TRBD2|TRBJ2-7|14|TRBV18
TGTGCCAGCTCTGGGACTAGCGGGAGCTACGAGCAGTACTTC
CASSGTSGSYEQYF
>-|TRBD2|TRBJ2-5|16|TRBV11-3
TGTGCCAGCAGCTTAGTACTAACGGGAGGGGTAGAGACCCAGTACTTC
CASSLVLTGGVETQYF
>-|TRBD1|TRBJ2-3|16|TRBV5-6
TGTGCCAGCAGCTTGGAGACAGGGGACGGCGCAGATACGCAGTATTTT
CASSLETGDGADTQYF
>-|-|TRBJ1-3|16|TRBV6-1
TGTGCCAGCAGTGAATGGGTGGGCGGCTCTGGAAACACCATATATTTT
CASSEWVGGSGNTIYF
>few|TRBD2|TRBJ2-3|16|TRBV13
TGTGCCAGCAGCCTGACTAGCGGGAGCTTCGGAGATACGCAGTATTTT
CASSLTSGSFGDTQYF
>large|TRBD1|TRBJ1-1|14|TRBV7-2
TGTGCCAGCAGCTTGACAGGGGGCTTCGGTGAAGCTTTCTTT
CASSLTGGFGEAFF
>-|-|TRBJ2-7|14|TRBV5-1
TGCGCCAGCAGCCACAGGGCATCGGCGGACGAGCAGTACTTC
CASSHRASADEQYF
>once|TRBD2|TRBJ2-7|15|TRBV9
TGTGCCAGCACCCCGGGTAGCGGGAAAACCTACGAGCAGTACTTC
CASTPGSGKTYEQYF
>-|-|TRBJ1-2|13|TRBV9
TGTGCCAGCAGCGCGAGGGGAGAAGGTGGCTACACCTTC
CASSARGEGGYTF
>-|TRBD2|TRBJ2-7|13|TRBV18
TGTGCCAGCTCACCACTGGGAGGGGACGAGCAGTACTTC
CASSPLGGDEQYF
>-|-|TRBJ1-1|12|TRBV11-1
TGTGCCAGCAGCTTAGAAGGGTTTGAAGCTTTCTTT
CASSLEGFEAFF
>once|-|TRBJ2-7|12|TRBV11-2
TGTGCCAGCAGCCCCCAGGGTTACGAGCAGTACTTC
CASSPQGYEQYF
>few|-|TRBJ1-1|15|TRBV19
TGTGCCAGTAGTGCCCGTGCAGGGGAGGGCACTGAAGCTTTCTTT
CASSARAGEGTEAFF